The present TCR beta chain was sequenced within a study of T cell repertoires in cytomegalovirus infection. On the study more broadly: Indications came from public TCR beta signatures; they pointed to CMV infection and to a matching HLA type. The study, taken as a whole, reports: Within the response measured ex vivo, HLA-C-restricted CMV-specific TCR beta clonotypes were dominant. Summed frequency of shared TCR beta families picked out CMV carriers who also had the relevant HLA.

TCRdb re-called the reads with MiXCR, one entry per CDR3 protein. The sample holds nearly 700,000 distinct CDR3 sequences; around 30% are singletons and the top ten take over 15%. This CDR3 spans 15 amino acids. Germline assignment: CDR1 SGHTA and CDR2 FQGNSA. V lost 3 bases, J lost 1 base, and 10 bases lay in between. This clonotype was detected many times. Its antigen is unknown. The clonotype comes from a human donor in good health (CMV status not recorded). Some clones in this sample may be carry-over from other donors' samples. The sequencing used cultured PBMCs, collected from culture after CMV antigen stimulation. This rearrangement joins TRBV7-2 to TRBJ1-5; D call uncertain. CDR3 nucleotides: TGTGCCAGCAGCTTCGGGGTGTTGAGCAATCAGCCCCAGCATTTT. It specifies CASSFGVLSNQPQHF.